The 28 T cell receptor beta chains presented below share a single source sample, sequenced in a study of early T cells in non-severe SARS-CoV-2 infection. Via MiXCR, TCRdb re-called the 5' RACE reads, giving one row per CDR3 protein. The sample carries approximately 70,000 distinct CDR3 sequences, around 12% recorded once. Sequencing was carried out using whole blood. The receptor set was obtained from an adult who was a healthcare worker with PCR-confirmed SARS-CoV-2 infection or an uninfected control (not recorded which).

This clonotype appeared many times. Compared with germline, one end of the junction differs, possibly owing to a read error. CDR3 in amino acids: CASSDSNHKGYTF. In DNA, the CDR3 is TGTGCCAGCAGTGACTCCAACCACAAGGGCTACACCTTC. The gene calls are TRBV6-2 or TRBV6-3 and TRBJ1-2; D uncertain. CDR3 length: 13 residues. The germline V gene has CDR1 MNHEY and CDR2 SVGEGT.

In its sample, this clonotype was seen many times. The CDR3 is CSAGAQRGASYNEQFF. The CDR3, as DNA: TGCAGTGCTGGGGCCCAGCGGGGGGCTTCCTACAATGAGCAGTTCTTC. The gene calls are TRBV20-1 and TRBJ2-1; TRBD2 agrees at 9 bases. Losses at the gene ends were 5 bases for V and 1 base for J; bases not matched to a gene: 9. Germline V gene sequence: CDR1 DFQATT, CDR2 SNEGSKA (reference sequence). The CDR3 spans 16 residues.

This clonotype appeared many times. The chain links TRBV29-1 to TRBJ2-4, with no clear D. The CDR3 extends over 13 amino acids. Trimming left V 4 bases short and J 4 bases short, with 11 bases between. Germline V lookup: CDR1 SQVTM, CDR2 ANQGSEA. CDR3 residues: CSVVKAAKNIQYF. CDR3 DNA: TGCAGCGTTGTTAAGGCAGCGAAAAACATTCAGTACTTC.

This clonotype was recorded at least ten times. J is TRBJ1-1 and V is TRBV6-2 or TRBV6-3; D is unresolved. This CDR3 has 16 amino acids. The germline V and J ends were trimmed by 7 bases and 0 bases, with 18 bases remaining between them. CDR1 is MNHEY and CDR2 is SVGEGT in the germline V gene. CDR3 sequence (DNA): TGTGCCAGCACCCACGGTTTGATGAGAATGAACACTGAAGCTTTCTTT. Translating it yields CASTHGLMRMNTEAFF.

This clonotype showed up many times. This sequence joins TRBV6-2 or TRBV6-3 and TRBJ1-3; 8 positions match TRBD1. The V and J ends lost 7 bases and 0 bases, in that order; junction bases with no gene match: 5. Germline V lookup: CDR1 MNHEY, CDR2 SVGEGT. CDR3 length: 15 residues. The CDR3 DNA sequence: TGTGCCAGCATGTCGGACAGGGACTCTGGAAACACCATATATTTT. It codes for CASMSDRDSGNTIYF.

This clonotype was seen many times. The chain joins TRBV6-1 to TRBJ2-1; D is unresolved. This CDR3 comprises 14 residues. The germline CDR1 and CDR2 sequences are MNHNS and SASEGT. Trimming cost V 2 bases and J 2 bases, with 7 bases left between them. CDR3 residues: CASSEQRPYNEQFF. The CDR3 DNA reads as TGTGCCAGCAGTGAACAGCGACCCTACAATGAGCAGTTCTTC.

This clonotype turned up a few times. One junction end disagrees with the germline gene, perhaps due to a read error. The chain has TRBV7-9 and TRBJ2-7, with TRBD1 identical over 7 bases. Per the germline V gene, CDR1 is SEHNR and CDR2 is FQNEAQ (reference sequence). The CDR3 has 15 amino acids. The CDR3 DNA is TGTGCCAGCAGATTAGAGGGACAGTACTCCTACGAGCAGTACTTC. The encoded protein is CASRLEGQYSYEQYF.

This clonotype showed up many times. The chain joins TRBV6-1 to TRBJ2-1, with 8 bases lining up with TRBD1. The J segment lost 7 bases and the V segment lost 7 bases, leaving 9 bases of the junction unmatched. This CDR3 is built from 14 residues. Germline CDR1 reads MNHNS; CDR2 reads SASEGT. CDR3 sequence: CASTDHRGANEQFF. The CDR3 region has the DNA TGTGCCAGCACTGATCACAGGGGGGCGAATGAGCAGTTCTTC.

This clonotype was seen ten or more times. The V gene is TRBV6-2 or TRBV6-3, the J gene TRBJ1-5; the D is unclear. V gave up 1 base and J gave up 1 base, with 5 bases separating them. This CDR3 contains 14 residues. The germline CDR1 and CDR2 sequences are MNHEY and SVGEGT. The DNA of the CDR3 is TGTGCCAGCAGTTACTGGGGAAGCAATCAGCCCCAGCATTTT. Amino acids: CASSYWGSNQPQHF.

This clonotype was recorded at least ten times. This chain links TRBV3-1 with TRBJ2-7; weak D call: TRBD1 (5 bases). The CDR3 spans 14 residues. Germline CDR1 LGHDT, CDR2 YNNKEL (reference sequence). V gave up 10 bases and J gave up 0 bases, with 16 bases separating them. CDR3 region: CAIADTVSSYEQYF. The CDR3 DNA is TGTGCCATCGCGGACACCGTGAGCTCCTACGAGCAGTACTTC.

This clonotype was seen at least ten times. The chain carries TRBV24-1 and TRBJ2-5; D is unclear. Trimming left V 3 bases short and J 3 bases short, with 10 bases between. CDR3 length: 14 residues. Germline V gene lookup returns CDR1 KGHDR and CDR2 SFDVKD. The CDR3 region has the DNA TGTGCCACCAGTGATCCCCTCCGTAAAGAGACCCAGTACTTC. It codes for CATSDPLRKETQYF.

This clonotype was picked up a small number of times. The V and J genes are TRBV10-3 and TRBJ2-7, with 9 bases fitting TRBD1. Per germline, CDR1 ENHRY and CDR2 SYGVKD. Germline trimming cut 7 bases from V and 6 bases from J; bases unmatched to any gene: 10. This CDR3 is built from 14 residues. CDR3 protein: CAINPGQGTSEQYF. The CDR3 DNA sequence: TGTGCCATCAACCCGGGACAGGGTACATCCGAGCAGTACTTC.

The chain has TRBV11-2 and TRBJ2-4, with 7 bases that match TRBD1. This CDR3 region has 12 residues. The ends lost 2 bases at V and 14 bases at J; junction bases unmatched: 6. Germline assignment: CDR1 SGHAT and CDR2 FQNNGV. DNA of the CDR3: TGTGCCAGCAGCTTAAATCGGGACAGAAAGTACTTC. This gives the protein CASSLNRDRKYF.

This clonotype was seen repeatedly, ten times or more. The chain has TRBV15 and TRBJ2-1, with 9 nucleotides matching TRBD1. Germline values: CDR1 LNHNV, CDR2 YYDKDF (reference sequence). The J segment lost 9 bases and the V segment lost 1 base, leaving 13 bases of the junction unmatched. CDR3 length: 17 residues. CDR3: CATSRVVPGQGTGEQFF. In DNA, the CDR3 is TGTGCCACCAGCAGAGTCGTACCGGGACAGGGCACCGGTGAGCAGTTCTTC.

This clonotype was detected ten times or more. V and J are TRBV24-1 and TRBJ2-1, with 9 positions matching TRBD1. The CDR3 is 13 amino acids. Germline CDR1 is KGHDR and CDR2 is SFDVKD. The ends lost 10 bases at V and 1 base at J; junction bases unmatched: 1. The CDR3 reads CATQGASYNEQFF. In nucleotides, the CDR3 is TGTGCCACACAGGGGGCATCCTACAATGAGCAGTTCTTC.

This clonotype was seen ten or more times. The chain couples TRBV28 to TRBJ1-1, with D possibly being TRBD1 (5 bases). Germline V lookup: CDR1 MDHEN, CDR2 SYDVKM. This CDR3 has 15 amino acids. Trimming cost V 8 bases and J 5 bases, with 21 bases left between them. CDR3 region: CASGRLGTLRTEAFF. DNA of the CDR3: TGTGCCAGCGGGAGACTAGGGACCCTGAGAACTGAAGCTTTCTTT.

This clonotype turned up a few times. J is TRBJ2-7 and V is TRBV12-3 or TRBV12-4; D remains ambiguous. Trimming stripped 1 base from V and 2 bases from J, with 6 bases between. The CDR3 covers 13 residues. The CDR3 loop is CASSLVGPYEQYF. DNA for the CDR3: TGTGCCAGCAGTTTAGTAGGCCCCTACGAGCAGTACTTC.

The chain uses TRBV7-9 and TRBJ1-2, with D maybe TRBD1 (5 bases). V lost 0 bases to trimming and J lost 0 bases, with 11 bases between them. This CDR3 has 16 residues. Per germline, CDR1 SEHNR and CDR2 FQNEAQ (reference sequence). The CDR3: CASSLAPREANYGYTF. The CDR3 coding sequence is TGTGCCAGCAGCTTAGCGCCCAGGGAAGCTAACTATGGCTACACCTTC. The full variable domain, in which reference TRBV7-9 and TRBJ1-2 provide the parts outside the CDR3, is DTGVSQNPRHKITKRGQNVTFRCDPISEHNRLYWYRQTLGQGPEFLTYFQNEAQLEKSRLLSDRFSAERPKGSFSTLEIQRTEQGDSAMYLCASSLAPREANYGYTFGSGTRLTVV.

This clonotype was counted many times. The V and J genes are TRBV4-2 and TRBJ2-7, with D unclear. V was trimmed by 0 bases and J by 6 bases, leaving 12 bases between them. The CDR3 runs to 14 residues. The germline V gene has CDR1 LGHNA and CDR2 YNFKEQ. CDR3 sequence reads: CASSQDTALVEQYF. The CDR3, as DNA: TGTGCCAGCAGCCAAGATACGGCCCTCGTCGAGCAGTACTTC.

This clonotype was detected ten times or more. The chain carries TRBV28 and TRBJ2-7, with 14 bases lining up with TRBD2. The CDR3 is 13 residues long. In germline, CDR1 is MDHEN, CDR2 SYDVKM. The CDR3 nucleotides are TGTTCCTCGGGACTAGCGGGAGTTGGCGAGCAGTACTTC. The encoded protein is CSSGLAGVGEQYF.

Many counts were recorded for this clonotype. CDR3 DNA: TGTGCCAGCAGCTTAGCCCCCCCCACCCTATCGAGGGCCTCCTACGAGCAGTACTTC. It specifies CASSLAPPTLSRASYEQYF. The V call is TRBV11-2, the J call TRBJ2-7, with a tentative D call TRBD2 (5 bases). The CDR3 has 19 residues. V dropped 1 base and J dropped 0 bases, with 22 bases sitting between them. The V gene's germline CDR1 is SGHAT and CDR2 FQNNGV.

In this sample, this clonotype turned up many times. The chain uses TRBV18 and TRBJ1-2, with 7 bases that match TRBD1. Germline V gene data show CDR1 as KGHSH and CDR2 as LQKENI. Unmatched junction bases numbered 3, after V lost 2 bases and J lost 6 bases. This CDR3 region has 13 residues. CDR3: CASSPDRVHGYTF. DNA for the CDR3: TGTGCCAGCTCACCAGACAGGGTCCATGGCTACACCTTC.

In its sample, this clonotype was seen many times. This chain links TRBV9 with TRBJ1-2, with TRBD1 as a possible D gene (5 bases). There are 14 residues in the CDR3. With 4 bases removed from V and 6 bases from J, the gap between germline ends came to 16 bases. CDR1 and CDR2 (germline): SGDLS, YYNGEE. CDR3 amino acids: CASSRGWGNHGYTF. The CDR3 bases are TGTGCCAGCAGCCGTGGCTGGGGGAACCATGGCTACACCTTC.

This clonotype has just a few counts. J is TRBJ2-1 and V is TRBV6-6; no clear D. The CDR3 consists of 14 residues. The ends were cut back, 7 bases at V and 6 bases at J, with 16 bases in the middle. Germline values: CDR1 MNHNY, CDR2 SVGAGI (reference sequence). The CDR3 DNA reads as TGTGCCAGCACCCTCATGGCGTTATTCAATGAGCAGTTCTTC. This encodes CASTLMALFNEQFF.

In this sample, this clonotype turned up many times. V and J are TRBV5-6 and TRBJ1-2; 8 nucleotides match TRBD1. This CDR3 spans 16 amino acids. The V and J ends lost 4 bases and 4 bases, in that order; junction bases with no gene match: 12. Per germline, CDR1 SGHDT and CDR2 YYEEEE. DNA for the CDR3: TGTGCCAGCAGCCGCAAATCCGGACAGGGAGGCTATGGCTACACCTTC. Translating it yields CASSRKSGQGGYGYTF.

This clonotype was seen many times. The chain couples TRBV30 to TRBJ2-1; D is perhaps TRBD1 (5 bases). The CDR3 sequence is 15 residues long. Per germline, CDR1 GTSNPN and CDR2 SVGIG (reference sequence). V lost 5 bases to trimming and J lost 0 bases, with 14 bases between them. In DNA form, the CDR3 reads TGTGCCTGGGTTGGAGACAGTAGCTCCTACAATGAGCAGTTCTTC. Encoded protein: CAWVGDSSSYNEQFF.

This clonotype was detected ten times or more. The V call is TRBV28, the J call TRBJ2-5, with D hard to call. Germline loops: CDR1 MDHEN, CDR2 SYDVKM. There are 14 residues in the CDR3. V shed 7 bases and J shed 0 bases, with 12 bases lying between them. CDR3 sequence reads: CASKSHQYQETQYF. The DNA of the CDR3 is TGTGCCAGCAAAAGTCACCAATACCAAGAGACCCAGTACTTC.

This clonotype was counted many times. V is TRBV5-6 and J is TRBJ2-7, with 8 bases matching TRBD2. The CDR3 is made up of 16 amino acids. Germline values: CDR1 SGHDT, CDR2 YYEEEE. V gave up 0 bases and J gave up 2 bases; unmatched junction bases: 7. The CDR3 DNA is TGTGCCAGCAGCTTGGGGTTAGCGGGGTCAACCTACGAGCAGTACTTC. The encoded protein is CASSLGLAGSTYEQYF.